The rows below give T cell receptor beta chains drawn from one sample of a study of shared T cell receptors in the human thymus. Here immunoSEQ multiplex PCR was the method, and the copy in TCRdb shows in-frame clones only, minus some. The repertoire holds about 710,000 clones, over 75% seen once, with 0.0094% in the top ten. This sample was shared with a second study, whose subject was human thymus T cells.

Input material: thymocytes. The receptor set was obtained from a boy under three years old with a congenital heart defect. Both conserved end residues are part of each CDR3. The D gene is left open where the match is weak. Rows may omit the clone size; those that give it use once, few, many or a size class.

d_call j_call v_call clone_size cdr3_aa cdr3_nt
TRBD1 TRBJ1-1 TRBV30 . CAMNRDRVIEDTEAFF TGTGCCATGAACCGGGACAGGGTCATAGAGGACACTGAAGCTTTCTTT
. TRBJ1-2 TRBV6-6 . CASSYLQDYGYTF TGTGCCAGCAGTTACTTACAGGACTATGGCTACACCTTC
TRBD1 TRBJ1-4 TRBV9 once CASSPHDRGGGEKLFF TGTGCCAGCAGCCCCCACGACAGGGGTGGAGGTGAAAAACTGTTTTTT
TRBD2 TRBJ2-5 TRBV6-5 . CASSGETAGVETQYF TGTGCCAGCAGTGGGGAAACAGCGGGAGTGGAGACCCAGTACTTC
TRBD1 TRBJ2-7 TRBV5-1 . CASSGARDRASYYEQYF TGCGCCAGCAGCGGCGCCCGAGACAGGGCATCTTACTACGAGCAGTACTTC
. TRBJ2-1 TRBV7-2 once CASRPQGLTYNEQFF TGTGCCAGCAGGCCTCAGGGGCTCACCTACAATGAGCAGTTCTTC
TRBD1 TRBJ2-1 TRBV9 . CASSGRDRGNDEQFF TGTGCCAGCAGCGGCCGGGACAGGGGGAACGATGAGCAGTTCTTC
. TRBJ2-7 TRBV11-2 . CASSLDPKTVYEQYF TGTGCCAGCAGCTTAGATCCCAAGACAGTCTACGAGCAGTACTTC
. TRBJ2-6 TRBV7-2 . CASTYRIAWSSGANVLTF TGTGCCAGCACCTACCGCATCGCTTGGAGCTCTGGGGCCAACGTCCTGACTTTC
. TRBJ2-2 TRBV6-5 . CASTNRAANTGELFF TGTGCCAGCACTAACAGGGCCGCGAACACCGGGGAGCTGTTTTTT
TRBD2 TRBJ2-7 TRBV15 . CATSRDPSAGGSNEQYF TGTGCCACCAGCAGAGATCCCAGCGCGGGGGGAAGTAACGAGCAGTACTTC
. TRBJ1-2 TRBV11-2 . CASSLGHPNGYTF TGTGCCAGCAGCCTAGGACATCCGAATGGCTACACCTTC
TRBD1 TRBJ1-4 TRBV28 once CASQARDRGVEKLFF TGTGCCAGCCAGGCTAGAGACAGGGGTGTCGAAAAACTGTTTTTT
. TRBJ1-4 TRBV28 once CASSFFRELKLFF TGTGCCAGCAGTTTTTTCCGAGAGTTAAAACTGTTTTTT
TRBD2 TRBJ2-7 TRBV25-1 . CATLAGSSYEQYF TGTGCCACCCTAGCGGGGTCTTCCTACGAGCAGTACTTC
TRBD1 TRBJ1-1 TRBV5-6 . CASSLTGDSTEAFF TGTGCCAGCAGTCTGACAGGGGACAGCACTGAAGCTTTCTTT
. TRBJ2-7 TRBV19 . CASSIRWRGYYEQYF TGTGCCAGTAGTATTAGATGGCGGGGCTACTACGAGCAGTACTTC
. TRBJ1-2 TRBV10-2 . CASSEESRVAAGYTF TGCGCCAGCAGTGAGGAAAGCAGGGTAGCAGCTGGCTACACCTTC
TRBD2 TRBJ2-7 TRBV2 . CASNRRAGGPYEQYF TGTGCCAGCAATCGCAGGGCGGGAGGACCCTACGAGCAGTACTTC
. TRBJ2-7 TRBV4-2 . CASSSGEIYEQYF TGTGCCAGCAGTTCGGGAGAAATCTACGAGCAGTACTTC
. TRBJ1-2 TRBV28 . CASSFDRSYGYTF TGTGCCAGCAGTTTCGACAGGAGCTATGGCTACACCTTC
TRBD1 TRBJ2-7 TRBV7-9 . CASSHGTAEQYF TGTGCCAGCAGCCACGGGACAGCCGAGCAGTACTTC
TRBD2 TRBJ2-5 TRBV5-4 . CASSRPSGAKWGTQYF TGTGCCAGCAGTCGGCCTAGCGGGGCCAAATGGGGGACCCAGTACTTC
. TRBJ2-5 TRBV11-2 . CASSRAGETQYF TGTGCCAGCAGCCGGGCGGGGGAGACCCAGTACTTC
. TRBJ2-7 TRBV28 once CASSFRAGIYEQYF TGTGCCAGCAGTTTTAGAGCGGGTATCTACGAGCAGTACTTC
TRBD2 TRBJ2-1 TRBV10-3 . CAIRLAGENEQFF TGTGCCATCAGACTAGCGGGAGAGAATGAGCAGTTCTTC
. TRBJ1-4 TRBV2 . CASRAGTIYEKLFF TGTGCCAGCAGGGCCGGGACAATCTATGAAAAACTGTTTTTT
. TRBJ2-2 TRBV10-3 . CAINGGQIGELFF TGTGCCATCAACGGGGGGCAGATCGGGGAGCTGTTTTTT
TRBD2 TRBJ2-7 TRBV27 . CASSPRQSGGEQYF TGTGCCAGCAGTCCGAGACAGAGCGGGGGAGAGCAGTACTTC
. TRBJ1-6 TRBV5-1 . CASSGENSPLHF TGCGCCAGCAGCGGAGAAAATTCACCCCTCCACTTT
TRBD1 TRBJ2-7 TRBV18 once CASSGTGVIYEQYF TGTGCCAGCTCAGGGACAGGGGTAATCTACGAGCAGTACTTC
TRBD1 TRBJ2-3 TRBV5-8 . CASSFPGQGASRSDTQYF TGTGCCAGCAGCTTCCCGGGACAGGGGGCTTCTAGGTCCGATACGCAGTATTTT
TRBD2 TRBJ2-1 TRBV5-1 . CASSLATSGRSGQFF TGCGCCAGCAGCTTGGCGACTAGCGGGAGGTCAGGGCAGTTCTTC
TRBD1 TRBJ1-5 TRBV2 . CASSETGGKRTIPQHF TGTGCCAGCAGTGAGACAGGGGGCAAGCGGACAATCCCCCAGCATTTT
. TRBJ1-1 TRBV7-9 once CASSYGTPNTEAFF TGTGCCAGCAGCTATGGGACACCGAACACTGAAGCTTTCTTT
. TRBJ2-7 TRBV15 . CATSRARRGSYEQYF TGTGCCACCAGCAGAGCCAGGCGGGGCTCCTACGAGCAGTACTTC
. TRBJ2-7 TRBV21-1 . CASSIRDILYEQYF TGTGCCAGCAGCATCCGGGACATCCTCTACGAGCAGTACTTC
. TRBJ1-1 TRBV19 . CASSTLHRGAEAFF TGTGCCAGTAGTACCTTACACCGGGGAGCTGAAGCTTTCTTT
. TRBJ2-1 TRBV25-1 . CASSPPTSNSYNEQFF TGTGCCAGCAGTCCCCCGACTTCCAACTCCTACAATGAGCAGTTCTTC
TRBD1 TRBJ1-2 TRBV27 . CASSLFMLEEGRGLDYGYTF TGTGCCAGCAGTTTATTTATGTTGGAAGAAGGCAGGGGGCTGGACTATGGCTACACCTTC
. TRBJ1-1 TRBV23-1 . CASSQAQGSTEAFF TGCGCCAGCAGTCAAGCTCAGGGGTCCACTGAAGCTTTCTTT
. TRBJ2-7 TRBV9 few CASSAHPTPNEQYF TGTGCCAGCAGCGCCCACCCCACTCCGAACGAGCAGTACTTC
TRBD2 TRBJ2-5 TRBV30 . CAWNIPGRGGEKTQYF TGTGCCTGGAACATACCCGGGCGGGGGGGCGAAAAGACCCAGTACTTC
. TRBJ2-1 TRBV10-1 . CASSESKPDRNPYNEQFF TGCGCCAGCAGTGAGTCCAAACCAGACAGGAACCCCTACAATGAGCAGTTCTTC
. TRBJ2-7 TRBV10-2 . CASSGGTSYEQYF TGCGCCAGCAGTGGGGGCACCTCCTACGAGCAGTACTTC
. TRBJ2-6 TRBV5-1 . CASSRGSGANVLTF TGCGCCAGCAGTCGGGGATCCGGGGCCAACGTCCTGACTTTC
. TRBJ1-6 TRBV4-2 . CASSPRAGNSPLHF TGTGCCAGCAGCCCTCGAGCGGGCAATTCACCCCTCCACTTT
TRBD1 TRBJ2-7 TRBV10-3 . CAISDPGQGIGEQYF TGTGCCATCAGTGACCCGGGACAGGGGATCGGGGAGCAGTACTTC
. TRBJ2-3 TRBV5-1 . CASSSELTVGTDTQYF TGCGCCAGCAGCTCAGAACTGACAGTCGGAACAGATACGCAGTATTTT
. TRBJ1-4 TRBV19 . CATSKPGGPTNEKLFF TGTGCCACCAGTAAACCGGGGGGTCCAACTAATGAAAAACTGTTTTTT
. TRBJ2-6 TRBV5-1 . CASRRVCFPSGANVLTF TGCGCCAGCAGGAGAGTCTGCTTCCCCTCTGGGGCCAACGTCCTGACTTTC
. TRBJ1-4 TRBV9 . CASSVGQNIEQGALNEKLFF TGTGCCAGCAGCGTAGGTCAAAACATCGAGCAAGGGGCCCTCAATGAAAAACTGTTTTTT
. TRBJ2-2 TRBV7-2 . CASSLARGSGELFF TGTGCCAGCAGCTTAGCCCGGGGGAGCGGGGAGCTGTTTTTT
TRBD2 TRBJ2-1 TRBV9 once CASSVNPSGVHNEQFF TGTGCCAGCAGCGTTAATCCTAGCGGGGTCCACAATGAGCAGTTCTTC
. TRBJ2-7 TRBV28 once CASSLDTRTVYEQYF TGTGCCAGCAGTTTAGATACCCGGACAGTATACGAGCAGTACTTC
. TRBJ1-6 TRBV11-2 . CASSLPQSSYNSPLHF TGTGCCAGCAGCTTACCTCAGTCTTCTTATAATTCACCCCTCCACTTT
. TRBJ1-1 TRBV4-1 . CASSTPGVSTEAFF TGCGCCAGCAGCACCCCAGGGGTGTCCACTGAAGCTTTCTTT